The 10 T cell receptor beta chains presented below share a single source sample, sequenced in a study of regulatory T cells in long-lasting Graves disease. Through Arm-PCR of CDR3 regions and iRepertoire HTBI primers, TCR beta libraries were built. Each CDR3 protein gets one entry after TCRdb re-called the multiplex PCR reads with MiXCR. The data contain about 660,000 distinct CDR3 sequences, 30% of them singletons. The time point is: persistent/refractory GD, antithyroid drugs over 5 years with positive TRAb. TCR sequences were obtained from RNA taken from PBMCs. The sample in question was peripheral blood mononuclear cells (PBMCs), obtained when the disease was refractory, from a patient treated with antithyroid drugs. The receptor source for this set is a female donor with Graves disease.

The rearrangement uses TRBV5-6 and TRBJ1-2; 8 positions agree with TRBD1. This CDR3 spans 13 amino acids. V shed 0 bases and J 7 bases; nucleotides not matched to a gene: 2. Germline loops: CDR1 SGHDT, CDR2 YYEEEE. As DNA, the CDR3 is TGTGCCAGCAGCTTGGACAGGGGGTTTGGCTACACCTTC. Its translation: CASSLDRGFGYTF.

This clonotype showed up many times. This chain connects TRBV12-3 or TRBV12-4 to TRBJ1-2; D uncertain. V lost 7 bases, J lost 2 bases, and 11 bases lay in between. The CDR3 loop spans 13 amino acids. CDR3 protein: CASMPGLNYGYTF. The CDR3 region has the DNA TGTGCCAGCATGCCCGGGTTAAACTATGGCTACACCTTC.

The rearrangement uses TRBV11-2 and TRBJ2-1, with TRBD2 matching 7 bases. Germline V gene sequence: CDR1 SGHAT, CDR2 FQNNGV. The CDR3 sequence is 15 residues long. J was trimmed by 5 bases and V by 3 bases; bases with no gene match: 7. CDR3 nucleotide sequence: TGTGCCAGCAGCTTGGGAACTAGCGCCGACAATGAGCAGTTCTTC. It encodes CASSLGTSADNEQFF.

J is TRBJ1-6 and V is TRBV20-1, with D tentatively TRBD1 (5 bases). There are 13 residues in the CDR3. The V end lost 3 bases, the J end lost 7 bases, and 10 bases lay between the germline ends. Germline V gene data show CDR1 as DFQATT and CDR2 as SNEGSKA (reference sequence). The CDR3 region is CSASGTANSPLHF. The DNA for the CDR3 is TGCAGTGCTAGTGGGACGGCAAATTCACCCCTCCACTTT.

V and J are TRBV6-2 or TRBV6-3 and TRBJ1-3; the D is unclear. V lost 2 bases to trimming and J lost 7 bases, with 9 bases between them. Germline V gives CDR1 MNHEY, CDR2 SVGEGT. This CDR3 region has 13 residues. Here the CDR3 reads CASSYGVTNTIYF. The CDR3 DNA follows: TGTGCCAGCAGTTACGGGGTGACTAACACCATATATTTT.

This clonotype was detected a few times. The rearrangement uses TRBV7-8 and TRBJ1-6, with 10 nucleotides matching TRBD1. CDR1 is SGHVS, CDR2 FQNEAQ, per germline. J was trimmed by 13 bases and V by 5 bases; bases with no gene match: 5. This CDR3 comprises 13 residues. The CDR3 region is CASSNRDRGPLHF. The CDR3 region has the DNA TGTGCCAGCAGCAACCGGGACAGGGGTCCCCTCCACTTT.

The chain has TRBV15 and TRBJ1-1, with 7 nucleotides matching TRBD1. This CDR3 has 14 residues. CDR1 and CDR2 from the germline V gene are LNHNV and YYDKDF (reference sequence). The V and J ends lost 2 bases and 6 bases, in that order; junction bases with no gene match: 6. CDR3 in DNA: TGTGCCACCAGCAGAAGACAGGGAGTGGCTGAAGCTTTCTTT. Encoded protein: CATSRRQGVAEAFF.

The V gene is TRBV6-2 or TRBV6-3, the J gene TRBJ1-1, with D perhaps matching TRBD1 (5 bases). CDR3 length equals 15 residues. V was cut by 0 bases and J by 4 bases, with 12 bases left in between. Germline V gene lookup returns CDR1 MNHEY and CDR2 SVGEGT. In nucleotides, the CDR3 is TGTGCCAGCAGTTACTCGAAGATACAGGCCACTGAAGCTTTCTTT. Protein sequence: CASSYSKIQATEAFF.

This clonotype was seen more than once but under ten times. The genes are TRBV27 and TRBJ1-5, with D perhaps TRBD1 (6 bases). The germline V gene has CDR1 MNHEY and CDR2 SMNVEV (reference sequence). The CDR3 is made up of 15 amino acids. Trimming removed 6 bases at V and 4 bases at J, with 16 bases between. The CDR3 loop is CASRALNRDNQPQHF. In DNA, the CDR3 is TGTGCCAGCAGGGCCCTAAACAGGGATAATCAGCCCCAGCATTTT.

In this sample, this clonotype turned up many times. This rearrangement joins TRBV28 to TRBJ1-2, with a possible D match to TRBD1 (5 bases). The length of the CDR3 is 13 residues. Trimming removed 2 bases from V and 4 bases from J, with 8 bases in between. Germline CDR1 and CDR2: MDHEN and SYDVKM. CDR3 protein: CASSLKTVYGYTF. Here the CDR3 DNA reads TGTGCCAGCAGTTTAAAGACAGTCTATGGCTACACCTTC.